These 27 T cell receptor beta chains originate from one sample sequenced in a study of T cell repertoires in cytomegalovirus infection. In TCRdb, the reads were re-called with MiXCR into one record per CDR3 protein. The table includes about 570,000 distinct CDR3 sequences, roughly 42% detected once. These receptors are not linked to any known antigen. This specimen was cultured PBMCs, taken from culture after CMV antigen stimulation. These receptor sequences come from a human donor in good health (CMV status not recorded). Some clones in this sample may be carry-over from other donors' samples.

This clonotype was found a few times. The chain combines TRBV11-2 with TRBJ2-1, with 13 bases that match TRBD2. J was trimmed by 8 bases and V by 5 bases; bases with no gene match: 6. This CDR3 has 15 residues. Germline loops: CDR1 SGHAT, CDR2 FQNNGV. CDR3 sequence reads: CASSPLAGGPHEQFF. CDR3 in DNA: TGTGCCAGCAGCCCACTAGCGGGAGGGCCCCATGAGCAGTTCTTC.

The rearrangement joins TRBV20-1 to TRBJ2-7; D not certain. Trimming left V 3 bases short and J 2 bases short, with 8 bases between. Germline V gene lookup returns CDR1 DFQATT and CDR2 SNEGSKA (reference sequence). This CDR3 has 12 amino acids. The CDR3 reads CSARDHPYEQYF. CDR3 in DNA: TGCAGTGCTAGGGACCATCCCTACGAGCAGTACTTC.

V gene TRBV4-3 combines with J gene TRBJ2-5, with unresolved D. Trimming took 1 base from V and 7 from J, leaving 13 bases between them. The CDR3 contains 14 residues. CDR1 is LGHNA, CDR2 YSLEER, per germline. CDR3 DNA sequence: TGCGCCAGCAGCCAAGGTACTGGTTTAAGGACCCAGTACTTC. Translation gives CASSQGTGLRTQYF.

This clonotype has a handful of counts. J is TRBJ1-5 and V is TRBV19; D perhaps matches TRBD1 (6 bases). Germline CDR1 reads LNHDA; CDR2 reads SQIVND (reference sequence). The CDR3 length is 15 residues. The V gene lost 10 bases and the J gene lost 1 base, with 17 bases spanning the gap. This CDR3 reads CATLQGSVSNQPQHF. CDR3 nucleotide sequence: TGTGCCACCCTACAGGGTAGTGTAAGCAATCAGCCCCAGCATTTT.

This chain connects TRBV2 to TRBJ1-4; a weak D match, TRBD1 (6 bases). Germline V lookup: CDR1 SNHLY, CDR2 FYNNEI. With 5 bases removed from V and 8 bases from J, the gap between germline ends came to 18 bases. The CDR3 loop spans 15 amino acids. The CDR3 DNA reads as TGTGCCAGCAGTCCGACCAGGACAGCCACCGAAAAACTGTTTTTT. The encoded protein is CASSPTRTATEKLFF.

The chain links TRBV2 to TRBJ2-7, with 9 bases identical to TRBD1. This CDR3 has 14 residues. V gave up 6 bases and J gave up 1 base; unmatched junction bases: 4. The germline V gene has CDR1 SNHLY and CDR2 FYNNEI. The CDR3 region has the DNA TGTGCCAGCAGGGACAGGGGAAGATCCTACGAGCAGTACTTC. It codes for CASRDRGRSYEQYF.

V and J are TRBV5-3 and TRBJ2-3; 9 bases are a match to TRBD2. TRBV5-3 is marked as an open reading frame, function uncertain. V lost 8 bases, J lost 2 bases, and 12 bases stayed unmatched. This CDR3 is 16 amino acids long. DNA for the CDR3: TGTGCCAGCAGCCCAACAAGCGGGGGGCACACAGATACGCAGTATTTT. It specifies CASSPTSGGHTDTQYF.

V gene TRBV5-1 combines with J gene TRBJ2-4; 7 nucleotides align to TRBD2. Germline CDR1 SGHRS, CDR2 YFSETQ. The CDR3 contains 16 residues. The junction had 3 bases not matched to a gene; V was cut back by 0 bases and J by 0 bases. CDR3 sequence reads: CASSLVAGLAKNIQYF. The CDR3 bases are TGCGCCAGCAGCTTGGTAGCGGGCCTAGCCAAAAACATTCAGTACTTC.

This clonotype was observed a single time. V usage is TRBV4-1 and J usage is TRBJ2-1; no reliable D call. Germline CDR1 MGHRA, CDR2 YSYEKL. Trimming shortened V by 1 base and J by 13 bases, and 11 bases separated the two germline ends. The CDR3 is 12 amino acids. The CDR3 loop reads CASSQVMDKQFF. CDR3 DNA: TGCGCCAGCAGCCAAGTAATGGATAAACAGTTCTTC.

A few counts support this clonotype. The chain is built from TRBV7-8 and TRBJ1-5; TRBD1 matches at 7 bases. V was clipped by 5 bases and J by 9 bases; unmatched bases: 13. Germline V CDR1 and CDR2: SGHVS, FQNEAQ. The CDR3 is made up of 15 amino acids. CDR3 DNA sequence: TGTGCCAGCAGCGCGGACAGGCTAACCCCGGGGCCCCAGCATTTT. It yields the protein CASSADRLTPGPQHF.

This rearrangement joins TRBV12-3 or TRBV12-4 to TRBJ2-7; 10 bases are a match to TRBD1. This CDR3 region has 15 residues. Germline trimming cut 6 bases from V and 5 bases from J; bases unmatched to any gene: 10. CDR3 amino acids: CASSPADRGSHEQYF. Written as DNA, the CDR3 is TGTGCCAGCAGCCCAGCGGACAGGGGGTCCCACGAGCAGTACTTC.

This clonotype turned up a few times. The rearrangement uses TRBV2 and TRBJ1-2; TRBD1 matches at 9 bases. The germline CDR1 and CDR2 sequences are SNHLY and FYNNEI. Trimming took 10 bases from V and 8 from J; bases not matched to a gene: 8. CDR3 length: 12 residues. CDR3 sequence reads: CANGTGFGGYTF. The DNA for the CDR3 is TGTGCCAACGGGACAGGGTTTGGGGGCTACACCTTC. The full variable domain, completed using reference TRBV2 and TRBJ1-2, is EPEVTQTPSHQVTQMGQEVILRCVPISNHLYFYWYRQILGQKVEFLVSFYNNEISEKSEIFDDQFSVERPDGSNFTLKIRSTKLEDSAMYFCANGTGFGGYTFGSGTRLTVV.

The CDR3 DNA reads as TGTGCCAGCAGCCCTGGGACAGGCTCCCGGGGAAAACTGTTTTTT. This codes for CASSPGTGSRGKLFF. The rearrangement links TRBV7-6 to TRBJ1-4, with 8 bases fitting TRBD1. Germline values: CDR1 SGHVS, CDR2 FNYEAQ. This CDR3 is built from 15 residues. V was pared by 5 bases and J by 10 bases, with 12 bases of the junction left unmatched.

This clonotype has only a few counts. The CDR3 bases are TGTGCCAGCAGCTTACCCCATGGACGAGGGCAAGAGACCCAGTACTTC. Its protein is CASSLPHGRGQETQYF. This chain uses TRBV7-2 with TRBJ2-5; possible D gene TRBD2, 5 bases. Germline CDR1 SGHTA, CDR2 FQGNSA. The germline V and J ends were trimmed by 2 bases and 2 bases, with 15 bases remaining between them. This CDR3 is built from 16 residues. Based on the CDR3 plus reference TRBV7-2 and TRBJ2-5, the full variable domain is GAGVSQSPSNKVTEKGKDVELRCDPISGHTALYWYRQSLGQGLEFLIYFQGNSAPDKSGLPSDRFSAERTGGSVSTLTIQRTQQEDSAVYLCASSLPHGRGQETQYFGPGTRLLVL.

The CDR3 nucleotides read TGTGCTAGTGGGACCTGGGCCACCGGGGAGCTGTTTTTT. Protein sequence: CASGTWATGELFF. The J gene is TRBJ2-2, the V gene TRBV12-5; no definite D call. Germline V gene lookup returns CDR1 LGHNT and CDR2 FRNRAP. The CDR3 is made up of 13 amino acids. V shed 6 bases and J shed 4 bases, with 9 bases lying between them.

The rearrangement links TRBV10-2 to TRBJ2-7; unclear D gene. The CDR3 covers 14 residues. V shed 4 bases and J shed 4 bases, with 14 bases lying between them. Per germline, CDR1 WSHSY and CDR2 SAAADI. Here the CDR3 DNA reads TGCGCCAGCAGTGGGCCGGCTACCAATTACGAGCAGTACTTC. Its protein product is CASSGPATNYEQYF.

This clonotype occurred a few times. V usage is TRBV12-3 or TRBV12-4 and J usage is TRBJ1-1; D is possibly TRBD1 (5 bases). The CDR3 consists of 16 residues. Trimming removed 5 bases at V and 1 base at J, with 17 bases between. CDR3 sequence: CASSPLTGSTNTEAFF. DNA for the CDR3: TGTGCCAGCAGTCCACTCACAGGTTCTACGAACACTGAAGCTTTCTTT.

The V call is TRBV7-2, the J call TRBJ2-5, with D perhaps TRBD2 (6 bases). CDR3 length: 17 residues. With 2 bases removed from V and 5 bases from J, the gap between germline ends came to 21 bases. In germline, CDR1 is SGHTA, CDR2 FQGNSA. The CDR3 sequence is CASSLRAGIAGRETQYF. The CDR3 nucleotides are TGTGCCAGCAGCTTAAGGGCGGGGATCGCAGGCCGGGAGACCCAGTACTTC.

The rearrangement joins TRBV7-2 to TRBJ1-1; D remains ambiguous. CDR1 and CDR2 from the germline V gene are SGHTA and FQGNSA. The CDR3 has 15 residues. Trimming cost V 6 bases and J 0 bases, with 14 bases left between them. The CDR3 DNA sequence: TGTGCCAGCAGTTCCCCGGGGAACCTGAACACTGAAGCTTTCTTT. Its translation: CASSSPGNLNTEAFF.

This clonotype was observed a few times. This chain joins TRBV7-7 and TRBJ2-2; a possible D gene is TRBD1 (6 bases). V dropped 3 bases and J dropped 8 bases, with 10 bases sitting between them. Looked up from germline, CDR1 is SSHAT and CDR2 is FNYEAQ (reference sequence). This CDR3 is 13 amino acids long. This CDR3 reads CASSLTGSGELFF. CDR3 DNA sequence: TGTGCCAGCAGCTTGACAGGTTCTGGGGAGCTGTTTTTT. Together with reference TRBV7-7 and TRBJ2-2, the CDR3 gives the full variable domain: GAGVSQSPRYKVTKRGQDVTLRCDPISSHATLYWYQQALGQGPEFLTYFNYEAQPDKSGLPSDRFSAERPEGSISTLTIQRTEQRDSAMYRCASSLTGSGELFFGEGSRLTVL.

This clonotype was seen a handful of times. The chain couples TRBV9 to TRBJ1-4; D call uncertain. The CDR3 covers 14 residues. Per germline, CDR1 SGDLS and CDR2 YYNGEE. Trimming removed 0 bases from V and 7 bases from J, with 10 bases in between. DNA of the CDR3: TGTGCCAGCAGCGTAGGCCCGGGAGGTGAAAAACTGTTTTTT. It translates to CASSVGPGGEKLFF.

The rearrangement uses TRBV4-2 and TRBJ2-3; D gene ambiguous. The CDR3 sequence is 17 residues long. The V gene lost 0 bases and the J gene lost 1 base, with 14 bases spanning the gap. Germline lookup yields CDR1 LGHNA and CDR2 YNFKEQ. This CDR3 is CASSQEQIWYGTDTQYF. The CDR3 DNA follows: TGTGCCAGCAGCCAAGAGCAAATCTGGTACGGCACAGATACGCAGTATTTT.

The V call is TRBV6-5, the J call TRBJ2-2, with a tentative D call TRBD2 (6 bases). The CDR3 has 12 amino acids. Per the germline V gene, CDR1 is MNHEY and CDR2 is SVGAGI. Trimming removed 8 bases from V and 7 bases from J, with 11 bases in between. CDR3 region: CASLGRIGELFF. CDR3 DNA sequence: TGTGCCAGCTTGGGGAGGATCGGGGAGCTGTTTTTT.

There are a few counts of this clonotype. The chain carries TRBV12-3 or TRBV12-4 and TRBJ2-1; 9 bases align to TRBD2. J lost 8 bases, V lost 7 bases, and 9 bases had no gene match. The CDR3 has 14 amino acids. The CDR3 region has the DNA TGTGCCAGCACCCTAGCGGGGCCCGGGGATGAGCAGTTCTTC. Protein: CASTLAGPGDEQFF.

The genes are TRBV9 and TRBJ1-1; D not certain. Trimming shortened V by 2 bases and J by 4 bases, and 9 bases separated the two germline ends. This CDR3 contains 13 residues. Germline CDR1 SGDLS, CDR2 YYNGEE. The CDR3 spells CASSVPTATEAFF. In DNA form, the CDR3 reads TGTGCCAGCAGCGTGCCAACGGCCACTGAAGCTTTCTTT.

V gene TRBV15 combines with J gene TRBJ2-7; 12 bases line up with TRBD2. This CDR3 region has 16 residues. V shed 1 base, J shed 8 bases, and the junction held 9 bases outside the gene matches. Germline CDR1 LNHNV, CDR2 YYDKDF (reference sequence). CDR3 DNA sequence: TGTGCCACCAGCAGAGGTACTAGCGGGGGGCCGTACAAGCAGTACTTC. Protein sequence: CATSRGTSGGPYKQYF. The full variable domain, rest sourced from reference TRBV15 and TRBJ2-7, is DAMVIQNPRYQVTQFGKPVTLSCSQTLNHNVMYWYQQKSSQAPKLLFHYYDKDFNNEADTPDNFQSRRPNTSFCFLDIRSPGLGDTAMYLCATSRGTSGGPYKQYFGPGTRLTVT.

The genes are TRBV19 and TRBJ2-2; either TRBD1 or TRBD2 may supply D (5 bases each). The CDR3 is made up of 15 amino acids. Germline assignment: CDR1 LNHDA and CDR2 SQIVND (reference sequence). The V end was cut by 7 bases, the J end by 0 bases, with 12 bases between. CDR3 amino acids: CASTSGQANTGELFF. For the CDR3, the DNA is TGTGCCAGTACCTCGGGGCAGGCGAACACCGGGGAGCTGTTTTTT.